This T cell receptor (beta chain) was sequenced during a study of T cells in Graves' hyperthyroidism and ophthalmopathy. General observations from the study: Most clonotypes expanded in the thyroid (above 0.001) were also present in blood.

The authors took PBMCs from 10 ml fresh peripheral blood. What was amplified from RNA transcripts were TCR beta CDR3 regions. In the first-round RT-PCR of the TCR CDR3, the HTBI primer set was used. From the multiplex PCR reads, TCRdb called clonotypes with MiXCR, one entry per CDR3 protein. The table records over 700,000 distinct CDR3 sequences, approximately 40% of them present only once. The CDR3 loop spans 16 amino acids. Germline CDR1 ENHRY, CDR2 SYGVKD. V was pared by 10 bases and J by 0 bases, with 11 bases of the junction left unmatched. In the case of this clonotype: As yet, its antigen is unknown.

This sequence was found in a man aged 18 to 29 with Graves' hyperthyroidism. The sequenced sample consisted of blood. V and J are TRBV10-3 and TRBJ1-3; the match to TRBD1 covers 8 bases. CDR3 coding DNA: TGTGCCAGCAGGGACGACAGGGGATTCTCTGGAAACACCATATATTTT. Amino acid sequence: CASRDDRGFSGNTIYF.